This T cell receptor (beta chain) was observed in a study of chemoradiotherapy in HPV16-positive cancers. Study details: Functional T-cell assays on two HPV16-positive patients' cells defined candidate HPV-specific clones and common TCR motifs.

Whole-study findings and limits: Functional assays defining HPV-specific T cells used only a couple of HPV16-positive patients. Candidate HPV-specific clones and E7-related TCR motifs grew in tumor during treatment.

Data came from immunoSEQ multiplex PCR; TCRdb stores just in-frame clones and leaves some out. The data contain about 17,000 clones, about 90% of them singletons. Concerning this clone itself: The antigen is not known.

The V gene end was trimmed by 3 bases and the J gene end by 8 bases; junction bases not matched to a gene: 4. The germline V gene encodes CDR1 KGHSH and CDR2 LQKENI. The length of the CDR3 is 14 residues. Repeated repertoire sampling spanned the course of chemoradiotherapy. The source is a human donor with HPV-associated anogenital cancer. This chain uses TRBV18 with TRBJ1-4; 9 bases align to TRBD1. The specimen comprised blood, sampled from a patient who underwent chemoradiotherapy. CDR3 in amino acids: CASSPDRGGEKLFF. CDR3 nucleotide sequence: TGTGCCAGCTCACCGGACAGGGGAGGGGAAAAACTGTTTTTT.